This TCR beta chain was profiled in a study of cytomegalovirus exposure and HLA in healthy donors. About the research overall: Approximately 85 million unique TCRs from HLA-typed donors were held in an early data release.

The CDR3 is 14 amino acids. Germline CDR1 reads MDHEN; CDR2 reads SYDVKM. Trimming removed 5 bases from V and 3 bases from J; junction bases left unmatched: 6. As to this clone: Antigen: not known.

Use of 60 Vbeta and 13 Jbeta primers characterized the PCR. The repertoire was sequenced with immunoSEQ multiplex PCR; TCRdb's copy has only in-frame clones and lacks some. The sample contains approximately 190,000 clones, around 86% of which appear only once. The study, taken as a whole, reports: In a later analysis, CMV-associated beta chains were mostly HLA-associated, it appeared. TCR beta sequences numbering 15,000 to 20,000 were associated with HLA alleles at 0.05 false discovery rate in a later analysis.

This TCR came from a woman under 30 in good health and CMV-seronegative. The rearrangement uses TRBV28 and TRBJ2-7; 8 positions agree with TRBD1. Sequencing was carried out using PBMCs. In nucleotides, the CDR3 is TGTGCCAGCAGTCCCTACAGGGGGGACTACGAGCAGTACTTC. Amino acid sequence: CASSPYRGDYEQYF.